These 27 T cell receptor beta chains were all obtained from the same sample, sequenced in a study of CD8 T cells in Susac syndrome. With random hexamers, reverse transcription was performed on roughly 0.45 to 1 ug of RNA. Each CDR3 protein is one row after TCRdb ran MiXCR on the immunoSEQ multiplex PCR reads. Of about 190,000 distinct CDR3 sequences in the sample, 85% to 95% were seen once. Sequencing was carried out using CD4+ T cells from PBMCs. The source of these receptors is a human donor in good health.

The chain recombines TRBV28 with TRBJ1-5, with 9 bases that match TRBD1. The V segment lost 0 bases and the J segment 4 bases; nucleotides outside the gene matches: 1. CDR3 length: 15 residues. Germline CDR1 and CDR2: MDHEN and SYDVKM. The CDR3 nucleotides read TGTGCCAGCAGTTTATGGACAGGGGGTAATCAGCCCCAGCATTTT. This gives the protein CASSLWTGGNQPQHF.

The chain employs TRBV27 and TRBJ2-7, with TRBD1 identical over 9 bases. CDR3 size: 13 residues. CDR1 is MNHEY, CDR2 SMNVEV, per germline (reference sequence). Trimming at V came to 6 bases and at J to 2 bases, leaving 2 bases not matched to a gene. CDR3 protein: CASRGTGTYEQYV. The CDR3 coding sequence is TGTGCCAGCAGAGGGACAGGGACCTACGAGCAGTACGTC.

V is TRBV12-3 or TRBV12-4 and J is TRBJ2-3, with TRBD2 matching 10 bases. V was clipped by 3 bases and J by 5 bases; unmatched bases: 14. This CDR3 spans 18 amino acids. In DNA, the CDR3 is TGTGCCAGCAGTTTGGCCGGCGCTAGCGGGGGTATAGGAGATACGCAGTATTTT. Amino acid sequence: CASSLAGASGGIGDTQYF.

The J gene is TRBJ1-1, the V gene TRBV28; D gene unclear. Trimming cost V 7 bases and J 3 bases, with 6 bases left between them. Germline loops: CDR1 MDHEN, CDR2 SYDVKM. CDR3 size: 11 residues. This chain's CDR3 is CASKRHTEAFF. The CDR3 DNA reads TGTGCCAGCAAACGGCACACTGAAGCTTTCTTT.

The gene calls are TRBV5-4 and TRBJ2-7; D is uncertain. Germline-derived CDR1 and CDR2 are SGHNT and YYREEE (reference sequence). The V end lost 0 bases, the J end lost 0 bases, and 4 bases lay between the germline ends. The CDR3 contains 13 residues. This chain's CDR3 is CASSLALSYEQYF. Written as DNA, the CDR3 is TGTGCCAGCAGCTTGGCCCTCTCCTACGAGCAGTACTTC.

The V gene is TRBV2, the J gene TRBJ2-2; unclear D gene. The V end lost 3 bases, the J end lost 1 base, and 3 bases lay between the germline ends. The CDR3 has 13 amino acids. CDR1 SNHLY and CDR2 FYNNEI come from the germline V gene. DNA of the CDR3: TGTGCCAGCAGTGACGGGAACACCGGGGAGCTGTTTTTT. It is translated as CASSDGNTGELFF.

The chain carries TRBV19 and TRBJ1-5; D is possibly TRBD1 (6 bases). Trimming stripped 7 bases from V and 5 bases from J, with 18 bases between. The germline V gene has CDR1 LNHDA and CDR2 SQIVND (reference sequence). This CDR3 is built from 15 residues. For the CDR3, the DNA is TGTGCCAGTACCTTCGGGGGGGCTGGGGATCAGCCCCAGCATTTT. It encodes CASTFGGAGDQPQHF.

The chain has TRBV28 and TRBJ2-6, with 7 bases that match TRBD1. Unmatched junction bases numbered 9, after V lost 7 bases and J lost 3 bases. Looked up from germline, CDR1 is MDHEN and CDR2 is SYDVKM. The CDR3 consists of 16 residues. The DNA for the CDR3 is TGTGCCAGCACCGAACAGGGGTTGGTTGGGGCCAACGTCCTGACTTTC. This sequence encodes CASTEQGLVGANVLTF.

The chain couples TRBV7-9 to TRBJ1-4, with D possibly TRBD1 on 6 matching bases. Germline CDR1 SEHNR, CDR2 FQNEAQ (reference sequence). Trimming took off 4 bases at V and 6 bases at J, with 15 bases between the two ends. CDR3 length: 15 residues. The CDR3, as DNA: TGTGCCAGCAGCTACCGACAGGTCGGGGATGAAAAACTGTTTTTT. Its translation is CASSYRQVGDEKLFF.

CDR3 nucleotides: TGCGCCAGCAGCTTGACAGGGGGAAAGGTGACAGATACGCAGTATTTT. It translates to CASSLTGGKVTDTQYF. The chain uses TRBV5-1 and TRBJ2-3, with TRBD1 matching 8 bases. The germline gives CDR1 SGHRS, CDR2 YFSETQ. J lost 3 bases, V lost 1 base, and 7 bases had no gene match. The CDR3 has 16 residues. Looking up the rest from reference TRBV5-1 and TRBJ2-3 gives the full variable domain: KAGVTQTPRYLIKTRGQQVTLSCSPISGHRSVSWYQQTPGQGLQFLFEYFSETQRNKGNFPGRFSGRQFSNSRSEMNVSTLELGDSALYLCASSLTGGKVTDTQYFGPGTRLTVL.

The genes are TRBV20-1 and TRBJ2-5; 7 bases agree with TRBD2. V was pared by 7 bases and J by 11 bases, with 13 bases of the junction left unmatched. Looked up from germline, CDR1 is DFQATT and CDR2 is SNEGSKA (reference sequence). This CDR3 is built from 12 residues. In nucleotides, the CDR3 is TGCAGTGTTCTAGCGGTGGTCTCGATGCAGTACTTC. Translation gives CSVLAVVSMQYF.

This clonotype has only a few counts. The CDR3 loop is CASSPLGSSYNEQFF. The DNA for the CDR3 is TGTGCCAGCAGTCCCCTCGGGAGCTCCTACAATGAGCAGTTCTTC. This sequence joins TRBV7-2 and TRBJ2-1; tentative D call: TRBD2 (6 bases). The germline V and J ends were trimmed by 6 bases and 0 bases, with 12 bases remaining between them. There are 15 residues in the CDR3. CDR1 and CDR2 from the germline V gene are SGHTA and FQGNSA.

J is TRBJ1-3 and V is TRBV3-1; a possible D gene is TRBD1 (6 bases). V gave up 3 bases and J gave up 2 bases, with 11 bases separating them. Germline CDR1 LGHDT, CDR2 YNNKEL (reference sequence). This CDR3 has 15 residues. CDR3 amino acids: CASSHWGRTGNTIYF. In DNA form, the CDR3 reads TGTGCCAGCAGCCATTGGGGGCGGACTGGAAACACCATATATTTT. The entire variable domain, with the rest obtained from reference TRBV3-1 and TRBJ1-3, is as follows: DTAVSQTPKYLVTQMGNDKSIKCEQNLGHDTMYWYKQDSKKFLKIMFSYNNKELIINETVPNRFSPKSPDKAHLNLHINSLELGDSAVYFCASSHWGRTGNTIYFGEGSWLTVV.

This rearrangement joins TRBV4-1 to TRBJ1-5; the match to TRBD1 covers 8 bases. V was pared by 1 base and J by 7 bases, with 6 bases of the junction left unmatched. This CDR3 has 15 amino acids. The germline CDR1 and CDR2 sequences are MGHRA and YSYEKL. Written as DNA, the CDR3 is TGCGCCAGCAGCCAAGGTTGGGACAGGAGGCAGCCCCAGCATTTT. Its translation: CASSQGWDRRQPQHF.

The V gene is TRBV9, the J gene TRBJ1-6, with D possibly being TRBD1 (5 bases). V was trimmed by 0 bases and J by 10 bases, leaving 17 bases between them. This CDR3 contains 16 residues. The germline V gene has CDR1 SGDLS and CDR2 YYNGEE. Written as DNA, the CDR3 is TGTGCCAGCAGCGTAGCTGGGGGGGGGAGAGACTCACCCCTCCACTTT. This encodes CASSVAGGGRDSPLHF.

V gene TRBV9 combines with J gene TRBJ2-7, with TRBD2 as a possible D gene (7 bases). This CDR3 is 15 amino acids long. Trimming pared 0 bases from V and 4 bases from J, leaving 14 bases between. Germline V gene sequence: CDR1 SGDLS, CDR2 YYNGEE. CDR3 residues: CASSVGGGRGYEQYF. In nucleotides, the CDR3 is TGTGCCAGCAGCGTAGGGGGGGGGCGTGGGTACGAGCAGTACTTC.

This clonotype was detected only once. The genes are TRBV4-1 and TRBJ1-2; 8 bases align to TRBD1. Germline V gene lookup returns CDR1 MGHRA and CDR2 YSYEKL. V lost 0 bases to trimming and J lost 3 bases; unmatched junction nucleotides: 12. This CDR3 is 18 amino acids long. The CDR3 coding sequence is TGCGCCAGCAGCCAAGATGGGGACAGGTCGTGGTGGGACTATGGCTACACCTTC. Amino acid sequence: CASSQDGDRSWWDYGYTF.

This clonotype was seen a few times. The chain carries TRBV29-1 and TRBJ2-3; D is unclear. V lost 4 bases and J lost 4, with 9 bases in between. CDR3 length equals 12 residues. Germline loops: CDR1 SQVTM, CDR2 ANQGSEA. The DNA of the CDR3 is TGCAGCGTTGTTTGGGGTGCAGATACGCAGTATTTT. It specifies CSVVWGADTQYF.

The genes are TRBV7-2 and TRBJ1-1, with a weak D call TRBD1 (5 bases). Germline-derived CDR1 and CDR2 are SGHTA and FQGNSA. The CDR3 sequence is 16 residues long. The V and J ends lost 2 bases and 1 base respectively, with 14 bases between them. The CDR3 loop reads CASSLTPGRENTEAFF. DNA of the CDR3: TGTGCCAGCAGCTTAACCCCGGGACGGGAGAACACTGAAGCTTTCTTT.

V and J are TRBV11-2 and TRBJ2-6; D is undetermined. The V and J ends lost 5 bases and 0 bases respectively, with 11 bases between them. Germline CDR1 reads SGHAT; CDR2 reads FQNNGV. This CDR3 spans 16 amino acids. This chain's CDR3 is CASSQIGHSGANVLTF. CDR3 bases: TGTGCCAGCAGCCAGATCGGCCACTCTGGGGCCAACGTCCTGACTTTC. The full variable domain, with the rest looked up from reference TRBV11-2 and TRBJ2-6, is EAGVAQSPRYKIIEKRQSVAFWCNPISGHATLYWYQQILGQGPKLLIQFQNNGVVDDSQLPKDRFSAERLKGVDSTLKIQPAKLEDSAVYLCASSQIGHSGANVLTFGAGSRLTVL.

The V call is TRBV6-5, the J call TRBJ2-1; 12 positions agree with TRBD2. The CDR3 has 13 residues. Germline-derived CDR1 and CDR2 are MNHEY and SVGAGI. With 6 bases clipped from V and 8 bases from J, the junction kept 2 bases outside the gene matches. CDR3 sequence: CASRASGGDEQFF. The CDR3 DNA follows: TGTGCCAGCAGGGCTAGCGGGGGGGATGAGCAGTTCTTC.

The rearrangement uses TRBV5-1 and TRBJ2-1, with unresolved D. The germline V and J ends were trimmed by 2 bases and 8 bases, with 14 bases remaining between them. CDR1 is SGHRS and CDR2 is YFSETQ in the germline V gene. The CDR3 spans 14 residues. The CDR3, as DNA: TGCGCCAGCAGCTTAGCCTTGGGTAAGGATGAGCAGTTCTTC. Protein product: CASSLALGKDEQFF.

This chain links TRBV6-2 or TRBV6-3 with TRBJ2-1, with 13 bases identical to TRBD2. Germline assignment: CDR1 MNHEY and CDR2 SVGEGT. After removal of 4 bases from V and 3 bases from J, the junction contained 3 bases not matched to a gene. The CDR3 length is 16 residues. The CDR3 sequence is CASSFRTSGGYNEQFF. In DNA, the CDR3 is TGTGCCAGCAGTTTTCGGACTAGCGGGGGCTACAATGAGCAGTTCTTC.

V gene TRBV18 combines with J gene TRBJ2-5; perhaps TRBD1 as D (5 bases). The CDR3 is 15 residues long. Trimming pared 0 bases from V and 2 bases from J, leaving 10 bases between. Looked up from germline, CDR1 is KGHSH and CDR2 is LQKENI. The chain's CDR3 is CASSPPTEGQETQYF. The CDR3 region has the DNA TGTGCCAGCTCACCACCGACAGAAGGGCAAGAGACCCAGTACTTC. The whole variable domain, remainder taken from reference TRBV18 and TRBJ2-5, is NAGVMQNPRHLVRRRGQEARLRCSPMKGHSHVYWYRQLPEEGLKFMVYLQKENIIDESGMPKERFSAEFPKEGPSILRIQQVVRGDSAAYFCASSPPTEGQETQYFGPGTRLLVL.

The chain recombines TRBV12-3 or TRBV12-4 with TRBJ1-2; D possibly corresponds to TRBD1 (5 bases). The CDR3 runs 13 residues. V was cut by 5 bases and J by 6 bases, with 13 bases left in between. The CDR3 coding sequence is TGTGCCAGCAGTCCCCGGGACTCCGATGGCTACACCTTC. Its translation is CASSPRDSDGYTF.

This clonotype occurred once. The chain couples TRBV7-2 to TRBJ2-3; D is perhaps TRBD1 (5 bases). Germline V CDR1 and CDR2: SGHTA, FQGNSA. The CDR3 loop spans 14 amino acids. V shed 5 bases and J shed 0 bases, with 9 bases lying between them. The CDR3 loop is CASSTGRSTDTQYF. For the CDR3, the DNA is TGTGCCAGCAGCACAGGACGGAGCACAGATACGCAGTATTTT.

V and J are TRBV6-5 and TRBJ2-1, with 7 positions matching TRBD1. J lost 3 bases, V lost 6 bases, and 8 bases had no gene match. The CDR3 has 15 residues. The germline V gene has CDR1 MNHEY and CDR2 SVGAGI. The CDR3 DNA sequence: TGTGCCAGCAGCCCGACAGGGCCACTCTACAATGAGCAGTTCTTC. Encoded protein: CASSPTGPLYNEQFF.